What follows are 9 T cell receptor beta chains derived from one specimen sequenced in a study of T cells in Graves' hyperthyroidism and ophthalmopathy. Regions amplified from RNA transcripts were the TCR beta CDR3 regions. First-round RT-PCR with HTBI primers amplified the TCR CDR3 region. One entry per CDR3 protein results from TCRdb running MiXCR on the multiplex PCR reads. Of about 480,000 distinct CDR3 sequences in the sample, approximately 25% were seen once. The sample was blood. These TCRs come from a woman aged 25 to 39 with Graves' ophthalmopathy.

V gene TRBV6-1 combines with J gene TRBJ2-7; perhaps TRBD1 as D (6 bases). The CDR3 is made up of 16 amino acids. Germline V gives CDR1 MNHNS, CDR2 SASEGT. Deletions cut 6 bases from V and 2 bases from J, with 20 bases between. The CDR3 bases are TGTGCCAGCAGGGGCTTATTCGACAGGAGTACCTACGAGCAGTACTTC. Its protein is CASRGLFDRSTYEQYF.

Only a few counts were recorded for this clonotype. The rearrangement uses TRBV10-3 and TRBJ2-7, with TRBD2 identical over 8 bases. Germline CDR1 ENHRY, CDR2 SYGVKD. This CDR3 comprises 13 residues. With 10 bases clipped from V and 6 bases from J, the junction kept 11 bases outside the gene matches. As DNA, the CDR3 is TGTGCCACCGGGGAGCCGGGACTAGTCGAGCAGTACTTC. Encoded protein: CATGEPGLVEQYF.

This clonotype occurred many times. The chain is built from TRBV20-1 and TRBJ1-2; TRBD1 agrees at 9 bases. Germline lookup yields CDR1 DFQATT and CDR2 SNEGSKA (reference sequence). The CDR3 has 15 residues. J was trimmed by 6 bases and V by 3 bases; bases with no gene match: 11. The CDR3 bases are TGCAGTGCTAGTAACGCGGGGACAGGGTTTAATGGCTACACCTTC. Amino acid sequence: CSASNAGTGFNGYTF.

CDR3 residues: CATSRGGGEGLYNIQYF. CDR3 DNA sequence: TGTGCCACCAGCAGAGGGGGAGGGGAGGGGCTGTATAACATTCAGTACTTC. The genes are TRBV15 and TRBJ2-4, with 7 bases identical to TRBD2. Germline V gives CDR1 LNHNV, CDR2 YYDKDF (reference sequence). The CDR3 has 17 residues. V shed 1 base and J 7 bases; nucleotides not matched to a gene: 13.

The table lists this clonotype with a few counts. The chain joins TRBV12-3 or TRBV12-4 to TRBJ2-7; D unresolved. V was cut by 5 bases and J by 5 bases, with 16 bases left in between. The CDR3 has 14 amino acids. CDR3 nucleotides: TGTGCCAGCAGTCCCACCCCCCTAAAGGACGAGCAGTACTTC. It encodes CASSPTPLKDEQYF.

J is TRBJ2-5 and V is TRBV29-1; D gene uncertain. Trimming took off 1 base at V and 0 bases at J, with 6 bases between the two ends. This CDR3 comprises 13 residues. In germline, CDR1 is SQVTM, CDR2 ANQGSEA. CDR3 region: CSVEGLNQETQYF. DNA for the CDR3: TGCAGCGTTGAAGGGCTTAACCAAGAGACCCAGTACTTC. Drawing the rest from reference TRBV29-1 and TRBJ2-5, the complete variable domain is SAVISQKPSRDICQRGTSLTIQCQVDSQVTMMFWYRQQPGQSLTLIATANQGSEATYESGFVIDKFPISRPNLTFSTLTVSNMSPEDSSIYLCSVEGLNQETQYFGPGTRLLVL.

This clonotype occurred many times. As DNA, the CDR3 is TGTGCCACCAGTGGGGGACAGGGGGCTGAAGCTTTCTTT. Its translation is CATSGGQGAEAFF. The V and J genes are TRBV24-1 and TRBJ1-1; 11 positions match TRBD1. This CDR3 has 13 amino acids. J lost 6 bases, V lost 5 bases, and 1 base had no gene match. Germline V CDR1 and CDR2: KGHDR, SFDVKD.

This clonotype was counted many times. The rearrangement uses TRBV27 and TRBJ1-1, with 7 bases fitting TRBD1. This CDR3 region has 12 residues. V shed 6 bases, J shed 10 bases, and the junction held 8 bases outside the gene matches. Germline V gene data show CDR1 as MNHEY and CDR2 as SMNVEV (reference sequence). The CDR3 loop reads CASSTTGRRAFF. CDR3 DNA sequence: TGTGCCAGCAGCACGACAGGGCGGCGAGCTTTCTTT.

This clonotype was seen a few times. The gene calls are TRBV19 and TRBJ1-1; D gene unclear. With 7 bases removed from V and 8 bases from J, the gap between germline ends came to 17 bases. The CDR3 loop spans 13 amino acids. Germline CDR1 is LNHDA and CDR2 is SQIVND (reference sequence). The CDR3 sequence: CASTLSNGVEAFF. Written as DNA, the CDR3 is TGTGCCAGTACCCTATCGAACGGGGTCGAAGCTTTCTTT. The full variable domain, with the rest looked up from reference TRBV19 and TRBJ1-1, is DGGITQSPKYLFRKEGQNVTLSCEQNLNHDAMYWYRQDPGQGLRLIYYSQIVNDFQKGDIAEGYSVSREKKESFPLTVTSAQKNPTAFYLCASTLSNGVEAFFGQGTRLTVV.